The 21 T cell receptor beta chains presented below share a single source sample, sequenced in a study of blood T cell repertoires in COVID-19. Sequencing used immunoSEQ multiplex PCR; TCRdb keeps in-frame clones, though not all of them. The repertoire holds 150,000 or so clones, with approximately 92% as singletons. Sequencing was performed on peripheral blood. These receptors all stem from a woman between 45 and 60 years old with acute or convalescent COVID-19.

The V gene is TRBV9, the J gene TRBJ2-1; no clear D. CDR3 length: 15 residues. CDR1 and CDR2 (germline): SGDLS, YYNGEE. The V end lost 0 bases, the J end lost 3 bases, and 10 bases lay between the germline ends. The CDR3 is CASSVGWQVYNEQFF. CDR3 DNA: TGTGCCAGCAGCGTAGGATGGCAGGTCTACAATGAGCAGTTCTTC.

The genes are TRBV4-2 and TRBJ2-3, with TRBD2 matching 10 bases. CDR3 size: 17 residues. After removal of 0 bases from V and 5 bases from J, the junction contained 8 bases not matched to a gene. Looked up from germline, CDR1 is LGHNA and CDR2 is YNFKEQ. The CDR3 region is CASSQDVMASGGDTQYF. For the CDR3, the DNA is TGTGCCAGCAGCCAAGATGTAATGGCTAGCGGGGGAGATACGCAGTATTTT.

V gene TRBV12-3 or TRBV12-4 combines with J gene TRBJ2-7; TRBD2 might be the D (6 bases). V shed 3 bases and J shed 9 bases, with 15 bases lying between them. The CDR3 has 13 amino acids. The CDR3 sequence: CASSFGTQVMQYF. The CDR3 nucleotides read TGTGCCAGCAGTTTCGGGACTCAAGTAATGCAGTACTTC.

V is TRBV18 and J is TRBJ1-6, with 8 bases that match TRBD1. The CDR3 contains 15 residues. J gave up 7 bases and V 4 bases, and 6 bases lay outside the gene matches. Germline assignment: CDR1 KGHSH and CDR2 LQKENI. The CDR3 loop reads CASSLPGGGNSPLHF. In nucleotides, the CDR3 is TGTGCCAGCTCACTTCCAGGGGGCGGCAATTCACCCCTCCACTTT.

The rearrangement joins TRBV19 to TRBJ1-5; D is ambiguous. There are 13 residues in the CDR3. Trimming took off 6 bases at V and 4 bases at J, with 10 bases between the two ends. CDR1 and CDR2 from the germline V gene are LNHDA and SQIVND (reference sequence). For the CDR3, the DNA is TGTGCCAGTAGACCTCGGGGAAATCAGCCCCAGCATTTT. Amino acids: CASRPRGNQPQHF.

In nucleotides, the CDR3 is TGTGCCAGTAGTGATTGGAGGGGTGGCTACACCTTC. Translated, it gives CASSDWRGGYTF. The rearrangement links TRBV19 to TRBJ1-2, with a tentative D call TRBD1 (5 bases). The CDR3 runs to 12 residues. V lost 5 bases, J lost 7 bases, and 11 bases lay in between. Germline V gives CDR1 LNHDA, CDR2 SQIVND (reference sequence).

The V call is TRBV12-5, the J call TRBJ1-5, with D maybe TRBD1 (5 bases). The CDR3 has 16 residues. V was shortened by 0 bases and J by 5 bases, with 14 bases between the two germline ends. CDR1 is LGHNT and CDR2 is FRNRAP in the germline V gene. CDR3 region: CASGLVILPRDQPQHF. The CDR3 nucleotides read TGTGCTAGTGGTTTGGTAATCTTACCCAGGGATCAGCCCCAGCATTTT.

The chain couples TRBV28 to TRBJ1-2; D is perhaps TRBD1 (6 bases). This CDR3 contains 14 residues. Trimming removed 4 bases at V and 0 bases at J, with 9 bases between. Looked up from germline, CDR1 is MDHEN and CDR2 is SYDVKM. CDR3 nucleotides: TGTGCCAGCAGTTCTGGACAGACTAACTATGGCTACACCTTC. Its protein is CASSSGQTNYGYTF.

The chain couples TRBV7-2 to TRBJ2-1; 9 bases are a match to TRBD2. The CDR3 has 14 residues. J was trimmed by 8 bases and V by 1 base; bases with no gene match: 3. Germline CDR1 is SGHTA and CDR2 is FQGNSA. The CDR3 DNA is TGTGCCAGCAGCTTAGGACTAGCGGTCGATGAGCAGTTCTTC. Protein product: CASSLGLAVDEQFF.

DNA of the CDR3: TGTGCCAGCAGCTCGGACAGGGGAGTAAAGGGCTACACCTTC. Protein product: CASSSDRGVKGYTF. The chain joins TRBV5-4 to TRBJ1-2, with TRBD1 matching over 9 bases. The germline CDR1 and CDR2 sequences are SGHNT and YYREEE (reference sequence). V trimming: 3 bases; J trimming: 8 bases; junction bases outside the gene matches: 8. The CDR3 consists of 14 residues.

The chain is built from TRBV27 and TRBJ1-6, with TRBD1 as a possible D gene (5 bases). This CDR3 contains 15 residues. V was trimmed by 5 bases and J by 7 bases, leaving 15 bases between them. Germline CDR1 is MNHEY and CDR2 is SMNVEV (reference sequence). In nucleotides, the CDR3 is TGTGCCAGCAGTCCCAAAGGAGGGGTCAATTCACCCCTCCACTTT. It is translated as CASSPKGGVNSPLHF.

This chain joins TRBV24-1 and TRBJ2-1; 7 bases are a match to TRBD2. CDR3 length: 15 residues. Per the germline V gene, CDR1 is KGHDR and CDR2 is SFDVKD. With V trimmed by 5 bases and J by 2 bases, 5 bases remained unmatched. The CDR3 here is CATSAGGSTYNEQFF. The CDR3 nucleotides read TGTGCCACCAGTGCGGGCGGGAGCACCTACAATGAGCAGTTCTTC.

In DNA form, the CDR3 reads TGCGCGGGGGGTCAGGCCGAGCAGTACTTC. Its translation: CAGGQAEQYF. The rearrangement links TRBV20-1 to TRBJ2-7, with TRBD2 matching 8 bases. Germline V gene sequence: CDR1 DFQATT, CDR2 SNEGSKA (reference sequence). The CDR3 sequence is 10 residues long.

This rearrangement joins TRBV29-1 to TRBJ1-2; 11 bases align to TRBD1. V trimming: 4 bases; J trimming: 3 bases; junction bases outside the gene matches: 4. This CDR3 contains 14 residues. CDR1 and CDR2 (germline): SQVTM, ANQGSEA. CDR3 bases: TGCAGCGTTGTTGGACAGGGGGCCTACTATGGCTACACCTTC. Protein product: CSVVGQGAYYGYTF.

J is TRBJ1-1 and V is TRBV9; tentative D call: TRBD1 (5 bases). Trimming removed 4 bases from V and 4 bases from J, with 14 bases in between. This CDR3 is built from 14 residues. From germline, CDR1 is SGDLS and CDR2 YYNGEE. The CDR3 sequence is CASSPWGSATEAFF. CDR3 DNA: TGTGCCAGCAGCCCTTGGGGCTCTGCCACTGAAGCTTTCTTT.

This clone occurred a few times. The rearrangement joins TRBV25-1 to TRBJ1-1; 7 positions agree with TRBD1. Germline CDR1 reads MGHDK; CDR2 reads SYGVNS. The CDR3 loop spans 16 amino acids. J gave up 4 bases and V 1 base, and 9 bases lay outside the gene matches. The CDR3: CASSEWDSLGGTEAFF. The CDR3 DNA sequence: TGTGCCAGCAGTGAATGGGACAGCCTGGGGGGCACTGAAGCTTTCTTT.

V and J are TRBV3-1 (or the pseudogene TRBV3-2) and TRBJ1-2, with a tentative D call TRBD1 (6 bases). This CDR3 region has 15 residues. Germline V CDR1 and CDR2: LGHDT, YNNKEL (reference sequence). V was clipped by 2 bases and J by 4 bases, with 14 bases between them. CDR3 in DNA: TGTGCCAGCAGCCAATCCGTCGGGGGGCCCTATGGCTACACCTTC. Translating gives CASSQSVGGPYGYTF.

This clone has just one count. The V call is TRBV2, the J call TRBJ1-2; D call uncertain. Germline V gene sequence: CDR1 SNHLY, CDR2 FYNNEI. The V and J ends lost 8 bases and 3 bases respectively, with 10 bases between them. The CDR3 covers 12 residues. The CDR3 DNA is TGTGCCAGCGCCGCGGACTACTATGGCTACACCTTC. Its protein is CASAADYYGYTF.

The chain recombines TRBV7-3 with TRBJ2-7; 8 nucleotides line up with TRBD1. Trimming at V came to 2 bases and at J to 3 bases, leaving 6 bases not matched to a gene. Germline V gene sequence: CDR1 SGHTA, CDR2 FQGTGA. The CDR3 spans 15 residues. Here the CDR3 reads CASSLGAGGNYEQYF. CDR3 DNA sequence: TGTGCCAGCAGCTTAGGGGCAGGGGGCAACTACGAGCAGTACTTC.

The chain links TRBV3-1 (or the pseudogene TRBV3-2) to TRBJ2-6, with D perhaps TRBD1 (5 bases). The germline CDR1 and CDR2 sequences are LGHDT and YNNKEL (reference sequence). There are 15 residues in the CDR3. Trimming cost V 2 bases and J 4 bases, with 9 bases left between them. This CDR3 reads CASSQNSGGANVLTF. CDR3 bases: TGTGCCAGCAGCCAAAATTCAGGGGGGGCCAACGTCCTGACTTTC.

This clone was seen only once. The genes are TRBV30 and TRBJ2-3, with D possibly being TRBD2 (6 bases). The germline gives CDR1 GTSNPN, CDR2 SVGIG (reference sequence). There are 15 residues in the CDR3. V shed 5 bases and J shed 1 base, with 16 bases lying between them. The CDR3 reads CAWGGASKGTDTQYF. Here the CDR3 DNA reads TGTGCCTGGGGAGGGGCTAGCAAGGGCACAGATACGCAGTATTTT. The full variable domain, rest sourced from reference TRBV30 and TRBJ2-3, is SQTIHQWPATLVQPVGSPLSLECTVEGTSNPNLYWYRQAAGRGLQLLFYSVGIGQISSEVPQNLSASRPQDRQFILSSKKLLLSDSGFYLCAWGGASKGTDTQYFGPGTRLTVL.